This entry is about one T cell receptor beta chain. No antigen is known for it. The source of the sample is a study of response to subunit inactivated influenza vaccine. Study results and caveats: There was a suggestion from the authors that each seasonal influenza vaccination recruits few new T cells.

Each CDR3 protein is one row after TCRdb ran MiXCR on the RT-PCR reads. This sample has almost 250,000 distinct CDR3 sequences, with 12% found just once. Trimming stripped 4 bases from V and 8 bases from J, with 15 bases between. Germline CDR1 is SGHRS and CDR2 is YFSETQ. The CDR3 has 13 residues. This receptor was obtained from a man in his fifties or sixties who received an inactivated influenza vaccine. J is TRBJ1-2 and V is TRBV5-1, with D perhaps matching TRBD1 (6 bases). The sequencing here drew on non-naive T cells sorted from PBMCs, taken approximately 15 days before vaccination. The CDR3 region has the DNA TGCGCCAGCAGCGCCCAACAGGGAGTGGGCTACACCTTC. This sequence encodes CASSAQQGVGYTF.